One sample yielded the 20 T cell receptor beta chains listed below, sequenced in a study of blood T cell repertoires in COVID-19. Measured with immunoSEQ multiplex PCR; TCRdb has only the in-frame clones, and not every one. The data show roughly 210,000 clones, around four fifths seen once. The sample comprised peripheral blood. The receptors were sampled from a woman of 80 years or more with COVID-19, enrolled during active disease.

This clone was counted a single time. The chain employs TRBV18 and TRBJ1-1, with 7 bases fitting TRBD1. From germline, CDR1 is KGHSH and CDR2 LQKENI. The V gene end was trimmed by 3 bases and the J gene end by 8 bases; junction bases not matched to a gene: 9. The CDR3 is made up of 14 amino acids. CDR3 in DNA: TGTGCCAGCTCACCCACAATCGGGACAGTAGAAGCTTTCTTT. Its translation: CASSPTIGTVEAFF. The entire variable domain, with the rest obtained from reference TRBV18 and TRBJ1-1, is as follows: NAGVMQNPRHLVRRRGQEARLRCSPMKGHSHVYWYRQLPEEGLKFMVYLQKENIIDESGMPKERFSAEFPKEGPSILRIQQVVRGDSAAYFCASSPTIGTVEAFFGQGTRLTVV.

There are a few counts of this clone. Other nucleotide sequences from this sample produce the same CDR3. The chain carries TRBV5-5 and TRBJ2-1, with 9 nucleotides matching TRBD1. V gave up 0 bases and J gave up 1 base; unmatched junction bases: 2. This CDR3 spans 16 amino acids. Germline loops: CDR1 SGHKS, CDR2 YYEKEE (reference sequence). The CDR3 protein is CASSLEGTGSYNEQFF. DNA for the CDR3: TGTGCCAGCAGCTTGGAAGGGACAGGGTCCTACAATGAGCAGTTCTTC.

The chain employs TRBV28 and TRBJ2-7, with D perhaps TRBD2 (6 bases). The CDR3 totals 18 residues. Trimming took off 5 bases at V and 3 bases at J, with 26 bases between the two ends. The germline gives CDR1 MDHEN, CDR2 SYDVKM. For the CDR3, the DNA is TGTGCCAGCAGTCCCCCCCTAGGACGGCTCGGGGGAGTCTACGAGCAGTACGTC. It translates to CASSPPLGRLGGVYEQYV.

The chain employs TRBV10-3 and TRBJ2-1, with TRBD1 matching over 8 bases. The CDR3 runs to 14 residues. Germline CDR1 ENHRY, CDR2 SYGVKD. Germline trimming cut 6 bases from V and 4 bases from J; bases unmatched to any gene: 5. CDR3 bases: TGTGCCATCAGGAAGGACAGGGAGTACAATGAGCAGTTCTTC. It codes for CAIRKDREYNEQFF.

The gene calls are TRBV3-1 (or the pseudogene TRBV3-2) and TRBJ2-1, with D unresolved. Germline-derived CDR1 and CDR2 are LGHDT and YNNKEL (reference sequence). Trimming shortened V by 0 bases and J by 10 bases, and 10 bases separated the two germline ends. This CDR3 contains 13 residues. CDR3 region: CASSQDSPREQFF. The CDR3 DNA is TGTGCCAGCAGCCAAGATAGCCCAAGGGAGCAGTTCTTC.

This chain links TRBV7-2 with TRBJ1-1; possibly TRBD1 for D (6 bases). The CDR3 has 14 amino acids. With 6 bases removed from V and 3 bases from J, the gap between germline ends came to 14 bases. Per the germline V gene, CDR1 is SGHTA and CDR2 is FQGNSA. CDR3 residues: CASRLTGQYTEAFF. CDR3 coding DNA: TGTGCCAGCAGGCTTACAGGACAGTACACTGAAGCTTTCTTT.

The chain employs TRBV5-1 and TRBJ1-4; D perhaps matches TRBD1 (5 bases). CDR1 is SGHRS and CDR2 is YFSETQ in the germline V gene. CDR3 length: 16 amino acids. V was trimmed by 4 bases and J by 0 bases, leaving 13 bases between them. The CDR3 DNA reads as TGCGCCAGCAGCCCACAGGACCCCGCAACTAATGAAAAACTGTTTTTT. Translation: CASSPQDPATNEKLFF.

CDR3 bases: TGTGCCAGCAGTTTACAACCCACAAGTAACTATGGCTACACCTTC. It is translated as CASSLQPTSNYGYTF. The V call is TRBV6-5, the J call TRBJ1-2; D is uncertain. V shed 4 bases and J shed 1 base, with 13 bases lying between them. CDR3 length: 15 amino acids. Germline V lookup: CDR1 MNHEY, CDR2 SVGAGI.

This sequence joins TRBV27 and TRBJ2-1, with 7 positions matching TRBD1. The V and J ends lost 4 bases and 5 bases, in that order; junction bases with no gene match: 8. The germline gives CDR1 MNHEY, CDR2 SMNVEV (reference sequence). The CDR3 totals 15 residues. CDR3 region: CASSSGQLDHNEQFF. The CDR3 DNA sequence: TGTGCCAGCAGTTCGGGACAGCTGGATCACAATGAGCAGTTCTTC.

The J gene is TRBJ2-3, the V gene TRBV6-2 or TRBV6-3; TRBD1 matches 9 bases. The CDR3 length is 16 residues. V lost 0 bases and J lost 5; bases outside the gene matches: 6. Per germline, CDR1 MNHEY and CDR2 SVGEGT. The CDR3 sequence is CASSYSGQGSVDTQYF. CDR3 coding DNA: TGTGCCAGCAGTTACTCTGGACAGGGGTCCGTAGATACGCAGTATTTT.

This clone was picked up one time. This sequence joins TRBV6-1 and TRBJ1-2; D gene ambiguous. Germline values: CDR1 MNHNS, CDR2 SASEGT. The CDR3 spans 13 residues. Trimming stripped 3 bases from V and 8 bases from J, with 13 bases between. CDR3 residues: CASSELEGWGYTF. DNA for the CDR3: TGTGCCAGCAGTGAGCTCGAGGGCTGGGGCTACACCTTC.

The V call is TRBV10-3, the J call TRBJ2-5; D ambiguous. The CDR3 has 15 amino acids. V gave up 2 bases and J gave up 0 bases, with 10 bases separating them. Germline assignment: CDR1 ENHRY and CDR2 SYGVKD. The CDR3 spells CAISETQVYQETQYF. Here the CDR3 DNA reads TGTGCCATCAGTGAGACTCAGGTGTACCAAGAGACCCAGTACTTC.

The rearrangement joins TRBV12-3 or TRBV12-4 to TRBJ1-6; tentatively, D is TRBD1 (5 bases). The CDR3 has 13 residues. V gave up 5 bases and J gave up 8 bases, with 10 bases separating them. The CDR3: CASSPGGDSPLHF. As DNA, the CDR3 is TGTGCCAGCAGTCCCGGGGGGGATTCACCCCTCCACTTT.

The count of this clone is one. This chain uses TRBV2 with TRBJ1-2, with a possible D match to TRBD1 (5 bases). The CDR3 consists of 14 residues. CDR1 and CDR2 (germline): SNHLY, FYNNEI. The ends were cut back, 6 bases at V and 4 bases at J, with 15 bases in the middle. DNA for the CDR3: TGTGCCAGCAGGCTCGGCGGGGGAGTCTATGGCTACACCTTC. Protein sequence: CASRLGGGVYGYTF.

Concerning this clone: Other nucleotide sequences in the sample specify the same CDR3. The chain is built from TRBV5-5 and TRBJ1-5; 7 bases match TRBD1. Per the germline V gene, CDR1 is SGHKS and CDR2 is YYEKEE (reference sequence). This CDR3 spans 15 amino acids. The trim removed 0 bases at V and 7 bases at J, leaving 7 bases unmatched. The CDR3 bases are TGTGCCAGCAGCTTGGAGGCAGGGGGAGGACAGCCCCAGCATTTT. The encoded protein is CASSLEAGGGQPQHF.

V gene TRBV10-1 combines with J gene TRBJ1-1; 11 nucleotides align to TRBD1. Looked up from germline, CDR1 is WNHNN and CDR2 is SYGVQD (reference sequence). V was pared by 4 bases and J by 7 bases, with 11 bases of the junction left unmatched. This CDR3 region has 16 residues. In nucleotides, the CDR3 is TGCGCCAGCAGTGGGGGCTGGACAGGGGGCACCGGTGAAGCTTTCTTT. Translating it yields CASSGGWTGGTGEAFF.

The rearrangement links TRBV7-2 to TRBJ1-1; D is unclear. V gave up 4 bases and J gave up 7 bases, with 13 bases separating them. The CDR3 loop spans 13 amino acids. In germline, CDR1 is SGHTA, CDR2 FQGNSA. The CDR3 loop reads CASSSLAGIEAFF. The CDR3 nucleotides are TGTGCCAGCAGCTCCCTAGCGGGGATTGAAGCTTTCTTT.

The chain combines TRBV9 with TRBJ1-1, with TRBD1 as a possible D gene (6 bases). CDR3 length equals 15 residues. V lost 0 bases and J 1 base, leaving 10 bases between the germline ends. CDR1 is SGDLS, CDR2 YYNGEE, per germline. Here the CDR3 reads CASSVEGGPNTEAFF. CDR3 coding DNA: TGTGCCAGCAGCGTAGAGGGGGGGCCGAACACTGAAGCTTTCTTT.

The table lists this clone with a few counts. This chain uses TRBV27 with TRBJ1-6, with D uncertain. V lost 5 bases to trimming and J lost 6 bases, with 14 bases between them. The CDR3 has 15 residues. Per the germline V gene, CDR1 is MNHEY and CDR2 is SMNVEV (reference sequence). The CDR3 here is CASSAGEGGNSPLHF. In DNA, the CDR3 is TGTGCCAGCAGTGCTGGGGAGGGTGGTAATTCACCCCTCCACTTT.

CDR3: CASSGPLQGANNSPLHF. DNA for the CDR3: TGTGCCAGCAGTGGTCCTCTTCAGGGGGCTAATAATTCACCCCTCCACTTT. The chain combines TRBV2 with TRBJ1-6; 8 nucleotides agree with TRBD1. CDR1 is SNHLY, CDR2 FYNNEI, per germline. V was pared by 4 bases and J by 5 bases, with 10 bases of the junction left unmatched. The CDR3 contains 17 residues.